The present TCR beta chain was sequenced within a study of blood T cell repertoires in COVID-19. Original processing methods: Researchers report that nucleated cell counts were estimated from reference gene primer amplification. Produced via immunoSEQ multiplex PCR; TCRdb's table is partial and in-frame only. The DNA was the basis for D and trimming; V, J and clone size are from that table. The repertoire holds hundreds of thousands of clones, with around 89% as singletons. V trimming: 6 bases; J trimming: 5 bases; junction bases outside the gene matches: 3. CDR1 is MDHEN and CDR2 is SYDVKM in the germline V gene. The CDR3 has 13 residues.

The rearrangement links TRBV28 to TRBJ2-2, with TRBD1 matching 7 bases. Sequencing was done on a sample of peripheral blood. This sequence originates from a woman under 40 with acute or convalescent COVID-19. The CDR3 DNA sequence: TGTGCCAGCAGCTCAGGGGGAACCGGGGAGCTGTTTTTT. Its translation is CASSSGGTGELFF.